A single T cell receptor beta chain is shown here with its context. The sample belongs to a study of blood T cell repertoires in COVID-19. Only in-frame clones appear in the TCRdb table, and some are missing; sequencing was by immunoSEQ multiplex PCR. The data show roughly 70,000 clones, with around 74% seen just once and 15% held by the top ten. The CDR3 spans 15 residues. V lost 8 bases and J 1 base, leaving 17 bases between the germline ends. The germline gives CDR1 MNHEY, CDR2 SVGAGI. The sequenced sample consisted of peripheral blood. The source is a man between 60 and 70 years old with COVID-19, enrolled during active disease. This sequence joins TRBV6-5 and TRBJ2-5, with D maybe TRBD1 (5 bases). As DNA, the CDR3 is TGTGCCAGCGGTTTGCAGGGCGCCCCCCAAGAGACCCAGTACTTC. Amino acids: CASGLQGAPQETQYF.